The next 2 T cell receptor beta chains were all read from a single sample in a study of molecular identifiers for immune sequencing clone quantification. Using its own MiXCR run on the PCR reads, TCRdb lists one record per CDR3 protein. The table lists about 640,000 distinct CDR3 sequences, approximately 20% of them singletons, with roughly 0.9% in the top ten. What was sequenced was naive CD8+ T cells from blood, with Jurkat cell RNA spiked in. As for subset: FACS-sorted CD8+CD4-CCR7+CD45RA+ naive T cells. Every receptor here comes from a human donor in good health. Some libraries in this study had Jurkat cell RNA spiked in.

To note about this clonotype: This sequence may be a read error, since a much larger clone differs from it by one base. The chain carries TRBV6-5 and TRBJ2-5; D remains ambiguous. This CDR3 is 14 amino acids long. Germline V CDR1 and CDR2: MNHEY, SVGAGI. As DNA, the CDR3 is TGTGCCAGCGGTTACTCTGGGCCGGAAGAGACCCAGTACTTC. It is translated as CASGYSGPEETQYF.

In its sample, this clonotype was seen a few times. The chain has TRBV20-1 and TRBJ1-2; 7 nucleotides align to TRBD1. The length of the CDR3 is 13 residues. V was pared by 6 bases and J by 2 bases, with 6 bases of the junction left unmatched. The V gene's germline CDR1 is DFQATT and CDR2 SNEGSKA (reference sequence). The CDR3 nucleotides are TGCAGTGCAGACGGGACAGAAAACTATGGCTACACCTTC. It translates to CSADGTENYGYTF.